The sequence of this T cell receptor (beta chain) was determined in a study of T cells in women clearing cervical HPV infection. On this clone: The read halts 3 residues ahead of the CDR3 end, with the missing end drawn from the germline J gene.

The germline gives CDR1 SGHTA, CDR2 FQGNSA. This CDR3 region has 12 residues. TCRdb keeps only in-frame clones here, not all; method: immunoSEQ multiplex PCR. Its table lists around 30,000 clones. The chain is built from TRBV7-2 and TRBJ1-4; D is perhaps TRBD1 (6 bases). Sequences were obtained from blood buffy coat. The receptor was derived from a woman aged 18-70 years with a cervical HPV16 infection that either progressed to CIN3+ or cleared (not recorded which). CDR3 protein: CASSRYGQLLFF. Incomplete CDR3 DNA: TGTGCCAGCAGCCGTTACGGACAGCTA.